This TCR beta chain was obtained from a study of shared clonotypes between healthy human individuals. The V gene's germline CDR1 is LGHNA and CDR2 YNFKEQ. This CDR3 has 17 residues. J gave up 0 bases and V 0 bases, and 5 bases lay outside the gene matches. TCRdb keeps only in-frame clones here, not all; method: immunoSEQ multiplex PCR. Altogether roughly 2.2 million clones are present, roughly 93% being singletons, with the ten largest covering about 0.39%. The sample comprised naive CD4+ T cells from PBMCs. Subset meaning: CD45RA+ positively selected. The gene calls are TRBV4-2 and TRBJ2-1, with 7 bases matching TRBD2. This receptor was identified in a young man in good health. Some clones in this sample may be carry-over from other donors' samples. The CDR3 is CASSQEPGGSSYNEQFF. CDR3 DNA: TGTGCCAGCAGCCAAGAACCCGGGGGGAGCTCCTACAATGAGCAGTTCTTC.